This entry is about one T cell receptor (beta chain). Its antigen is still unknown. Nobody among the patients had been given any treatment before thyroid surgery. MiXCR reprocessed the PCR reads for TCRdb. This sample has some 17,000 clones; about 24% occur once, and the top ten carry around 7.6%. This entry belongs to a study of metastatic and nonmetastatic thyroid tumors. About the study: Repertoires of blood and of tissue (tumor or nodule) from malignant and benign thyroid patients were compared.

CDR3 size: 17 residues. Per the germline V gene, CDR1 is DFQATT and CDR2 is SNEGSKA (reference sequence). J was trimmed by 4 bases and V by 3 bases; bases with no gene match: 12. Study-wide findings and caveats: Significantly higher TCR beta diversity was reportedly seen in malignant thyroid tumors than benign nodules, in blood and tumor.

The specimen sequenced was adjacent normal tissue. This TCR was sampled from a female donor with papillary thyroid cancer or a benign thyroid nodule (not recorded which). Some clones in this sample may be carry-over from other donors' samples. The V and J genes are TRBV20-1 and TRBJ2-1; 10 nucleotides match TRBD2. The CDR3 is CSASITRSSGGYNEQFF. In DNA, the CDR3 is TGCAGTGCTAGTATTACCCGATCTAGCGGGGGTTACAATGAGCAGTTCTTC.